Shown below are 27 T cell receptor beta chains from a single sample sequenced in a study of blood T cell repertoires in COVID-19. Generated by immunoSEQ multiplex PCR, the TCRdb table keeps only in-frame clones and is missing some. The sample has roughly 23,000 clones; 94% are singletons. The specimen sequenced was peripheral blood. The receptor source for this set is a woman between 45 and 65 years old with active COVID-19.

This chain joins TRBV4-1 and TRBJ1-6, with D perhaps matching TRBD1 (5 bases). The CDR3 is 15 amino acids. Germline assignment: CDR1 MGHRA and CDR2 YSYEKL. Trimming pared 2 bases from V and 8 bases from J, leaving 13 bases between. CDR3 residues: CASSQTRQTDSPLHF. In DNA form, the CDR3 reads TGCGCCAGCAGCCAAACGAGACAGACTGATTCACCCCTCCACTTT.

This clone came up once. This chain connects TRBV19 to TRBJ2-7, with D possibly being TRBD1 (6 bases). CDR3 size: 14 residues. Trimming removed 4 bases from V and 0 bases from J, with 10 bases in between. The germline CDR1 and CDR2 sequences are LNHDA and SQIVND (reference sequence). In DNA, the CDR3 is TGTGCCAGTAGTAGAGGACAGAGCTCCTACGAGCAGTACTTC. It codes for CASSRGQSSYEQYF.

The chain uses TRBV28 and TRBJ2-5; possible D gene TRBD1, 6 bases. CDR1 and CDR2 from the germline V gene are MDHEN and SYDVKM. V was pared by 4 bases and J by 5 bases, with 23 bases between. The CDR3 is 17 amino acids. The DNA for the CDR3 is TGTGCCAGCAGTTCGAACGTATGGGACATCCCGACGGAGACCCAGTACTTC. The encoded protein is CASSSNVWDIPTETQYF.

V and J are TRBV11-2 and TRBJ2-7; 7 positions match TRBD1. This CDR3 has 13 residues. V lost 2 bases, J lost 6 bases, and 4 bases stayed unmatched. Germline V gives CDR1 SGHAT, CDR2 FQNNGV. The CDR3 DNA follows: TGTGCCAGCAGCTTAAGGGGGCCGGGCGAGCAGTACTTC. It codes for CASSLRGPGEQYF.

This clone was detected only a few times. The rearrangement links TRBV12-2 to TRBJ2-2; TRBD1 is the table's D call, not checked against the DNA. TRBV12-2 is a pseudogene locus. The CDR3 consists of 16 residues. CDR3 in DNA: TGTGCAAGTCGCTACACCGGGACAGGGTATCCCGGGGAGCTGTTTTTT. It yields the protein CASRYTGTGYPGELFF.

V usage is TRBV19 and J usage is TRBJ2-6, with D unclear. The V gene's germline CDR1 is LNHDA and CDR2 SQIVND (reference sequence). Trimming removed 7 bases from V and 4 bases from J, with 2 bases in between. The CDR3 spans 11 residues. DNA of the CDR3: TGTGCCAGTACAGGGGCCAACGTCCTGACTTTC. Translating it yields CASTGANVLTF.

The chain links TRBV3-1 (or the pseudogene TRBV3-2) to TRBJ2-4; 7 positions agree with TRBD1. Germline CDR1 reads LGHDT; CDR2 reads YNNKEL (reference sequence). This CDR3 is 14 amino acids long. Trimming took 3 bases from V and 6 from J; bases not matched to a gene: 5. The CDR3 DNA follows: TGTGCCAGCAGCCAGACAGGGTCAGGAAACATTCAGTACTTC. Translating gives CASSQTGSGNIQYF.

V usage is TRBV6-5 and J usage is TRBJ2-1, with TRBD1 matching over 8 bases. V lost 4 bases, J lost 5 bases, and 10 bases stayed unmatched. Germline CDR1 MNHEY, CDR2 SVGAGI. The CDR3 is made up of 16 amino acids. The CDR3 sequence: CASSSRGQGGDNEQFF. The CDR3 nucleotides read TGTGCCAGCAGTTCCCGAGGACAGGGTGGGGACAATGAGCAGTTCTTC.

The chain employs TRBV9 and TRBJ2-1; TRBD2 is a possible D gene (5 bases). CDR1 SGDLS and CDR2 YYNGEE come from the germline V gene. This CDR3 is built from 15 residues. The V gene lost 8 bases and the J gene lost 3 bases, with 18 bases spanning the gap. The CDR3 loop is CASNPGYLGYNEQFF. In nucleotides, the CDR3 is TGTGCCAGTAACCCGGGGTACTTGGGCTACAATGAGCAGTTCTTC.

The chain links TRBV28 to TRBJ2-1, with TRBD2 as a possible D gene (6 bases). The CDR3 consists of 19 residues. V lost 5 bases and J 4 bases, leaving 27 bases between the germline ends. Germline-derived CDR1 and CDR2 are MDHEN and SYDVKM. Here the CDR3 DNA reads TGTGCCAGCAGTGCCCCTCCCGGGGCCCGGGATAGCGGTTACAATGAGCAGTTCTTC. It encodes CASSAPPGARDSGYNEQFF.

The rearrangement links TRBV18 to TRBJ2-1; 8 bases fit TRBD2. The CDR3 has 15 residues. CDR1 and CDR2 from the germline V gene are KGHSH and LQKENI. The junction had 9 bases not matched to a gene; V was cut back by 3 bases and J by 8 bases. CDR3 coding DNA: TGTGCCAGCTCACCTCCGGTTCTAGCGGGCCATGAGCAGTTCTTC. Protein: CASSPPVLAGHEQFF.

The chain has TRBV5-5 and TRBJ1-2; 8 bases are a match to TRBD1. From germline, CDR1 is SGHKS and CDR2 YYEKEE (reference sequence). V shed 3 bases and J 6 bases; nucleotides not matched to a gene: 10. This CDR3 is 15 amino acids long. The CDR3 is CASSWEQGVGNGYTF. DNA for the CDR3: TGTGCCAGCAGCTGGGAACAGGGGGTAGGGAATGGCTACACCTTC. The whole variable domain, remainder taken from reference TRBV5-5 and TRBJ1-2, is DAGVTQSPTHLIKTRGQQVTLRCSPISGHKSVSWYQQVLGQGPQFIFQYYEKEERGRGNFPDRFSARQFPNYSSELNVNALLLGDSALYLCASSWEQGVGNGYTFGSGTRLTVV.

This chain uses TRBV12-3 or TRBV12-4 with TRBJ1-2; D is perhaps TRBD1 (6 bases). V was cut by 5 bases and J by 1 base, with 8 bases left in between. The CDR3 loop spans 13 amino acids. CDR3 protein: CASSTQGNYGYTF. The CDR3 DNA sequence: TGTGCCAGCAGTACACAGGGTAACTATGGCTACACCTTC.

The V call is TRBV5-1, the J call TRBJ2-1, with 8 bases matching TRBD2. Germline V CDR1 and CDR2: SGHRS, YFSETQ. The CDR3 is 17 residues long. Unmatched junction bases numbered 14, after V lost 2 bases and J lost 7 bases. CDR3 in DNA: TGCGCCAGCAGCTTTACAACCAGCGGGGGTGTCAGGAATGAGCAGTTCTTC. Amino acid sequence: CASSFTTSGGVRNEQFF.

The genes are TRBV19 and TRBJ2-3, with D maybe TRBD2 (6 bases). The germline V gene encodes CDR1 LNHDA and CDR2 SQIVND (reference sequence). V was trimmed by 4 bases and J by 0 bases, leaving 11 bases between them. The CDR3 is 15 residues long. The CDR3 nucleotides are TGTGCCAGTAGTACCATAGCGGCAAGCACAGATACGCAGTATTTT. Encoded protein: CASSTIAASTDTQYF.

This chain uses TRBV25-1 with TRBJ2-3; 10 bases fit TRBD2. With V trimmed by 6 bases and J by 4 bases, 10 bases remained unmatched. Germline V gene sequence: CDR1 MGHDK, CDR2 SYGVNS. The CDR3 covers 16 residues. The CDR3 spells CASRGSLAGASDTQYF. CDR3 nucleotide sequence: TGTGCCAGCAGGGGCTCCCTAGCGGGGGCGTCAGATACGCAGTATTTT.

This chain uses TRBV7-3 with TRBJ1-5; D may be TRBD1 (5 bases). V lost 2 bases and J 7 bases, leaving 9 bases between the germline ends. This CDR3 has 13 amino acids. Germline CDR1 and CDR2: SGHTA and FQGTGA. CDR3 sequence: CASSLGQNQPQHF. In DNA form, the CDR3 reads TGTGCCAGCAGCTTAGGACAAAACCAGCCCCAGCATTTT.

The rearrangement links TRBV7-8 to TRBJ2-1, with TRBD1 matching over 7 bases. Trimming removed 9 bases from V and 1 base from J; junction bases left unmatched: 6. The CDR3 runs to 14 residues. Per germline, CDR1 SGHVS and CDR2 FQNEAQ. The CDR3 here is CASTPGQSYNEQFF. DNA for the CDR3: TGTGCCAGTACCCCGGGACAGTCCTACAATGAGCAGTTCTTC. Full variable domain (rest looked up from reference TRBV7-8 and TRBJ2-1): GAGVSQSPRYKVAKRGQDVALRCDPISGHVSLFWYQQALGQGPEFLTYFQNEAQLDKSGLPSDRFFAERPEGSVSTLKIQRTQQEDSAVYLCASTPGQSYNEQFFGPGTRLTVL.

This clone appeared once. The gene calls are TRBV11-2 and TRBJ2-5; 9 nucleotides agree with TRBD1. The CDR3 has 17 residues. Germline CDR1 and CDR2: SGHAT and FQNNGV. V shed 1 base and J 2 bases; nucleotides not matched to a gene: 8. The CDR3 loop reads CASSLVAPGTGQETQYF. For the CDR3, the DNA is TGTGCCAGCAGCTTAGTTGCCCCCGGGACAGGGCAAGAGACCCAGTACTTC.

This rearrangement joins TRBV18 to TRBJ2-7; possible D gene TRBD1, 6 bases. Looked up from germline, CDR1 is KGHSH and CDR2 is LQKENI. The CDR3 is made up of 12 amino acids. Trimming cost V 5 bases and J 3 bases, with 8 bases left between them. The chain's CDR3 is CASSRDNYEQYF. CDR3 in DNA: TGTGCCAGCTCAAGGGACAACTACGAGCAGTACTTC. Full variable domain (rest looked up from reference TRBV18 and TRBJ2-7): NAGVMQNPRHLVRRRGQEARLRCSPMKGHSHVYWYRQLPEEGLKFMVYLQKENIIDESGMPKERFSAEFPKEGPSILRIQQVVRGDSAAYFCASSRDNYEQYFGPGTRLTVT.

V gene TRBV5-1 combines with J gene TRBJ1-1; 8 bases are a match to TRBD1. This CDR3 contains 14 residues. Germline-derived CDR1 and CDR2 are SGHRS and YFSETQ. Trimming took 4 bases from V and 5 from J; bases not matched to a gene: 7. The CDR3 here is CASSATGAGTEAFF. Here the CDR3 DNA reads TGCGCCAGCAGCGCGACAGGGGCAGGGACTGAAGCTTTCTTT. Together with reference TRBV5-1 and TRBJ1-1, the CDR3 gives the full variable domain: KAGVTQTPRYLIKTRGQQVTLSCSPISGHRSVSWYQQTPGQGLQFLFEYFSETQRNKGNFPGRFSGRQFSNSRSEMNVSTLELGDSALYLCASSATGAGTEAFFGQGTRLTVV.

The chain recombines TRBV18 with TRBJ1-1; no reliable D call. Deletions cut 2 bases from V and 5 bases from J, with 12 bases between. Germline V gene lookup returns CDR1 KGHSH and CDR2 LQKENI. The CDR3 runs 14 residues. The CDR3 DNA is TGTGCCAGCTCACCAGGGGAGGGAGGAACTGAAGCTTTCTTT. Protein product: CASSPGEGGTEAFF.

In this sample, this clone turned up a few times. The chain links TRBV28 to TRBJ1-1, with unresolved D. Germline CDR1 and CDR2: MDHEN and SYDVKM. There are 11 residues in the CDR3. Between the trimmed V and J ends, which lost 5 bases and 14 bases, there was a span of 15 bases. The CDR3 is CASSTSLSEFF. Written as DNA, the CDR3 is TGTGCCAGCAGTACCTCCTTGTCGGAGTTCTTT.

The genes are TRBV2 and TRBJ2-3, with D maybe TRBD1 (8 bases). The CDR3 runs to 18 residues. The germline gives CDR1 SNHLY, CDR2 FYNNEI. V gave up 4 bases and J gave up 1 base, with 21 bases separating them. The CDR3 DNA sequence: TGTGCCAGCAGTGGAACGACAGGGGAGGGGATCGGCACAGATACGCAGTATTTT. Amino acids: CASSGTTGEGIGTDTQYF.

The V call is TRBV10-3, the J call TRBJ2-3; TRBD1 agrees at 7 bases. V lost 11 bases, J lost 2 bases, and 7 bases stayed unmatched. The V gene's germline CDR1 is ENHRY and CDR2 SYGVKD. The CDR3 consists of 13 residues. The CDR3 loop is CALRDRLTDTQYF. The CDR3 DNA sequence: TGTGCCCTCCGGGACAGACTCACAGATACGCAGTATTTT.

As DNA, the CDR3 is TGTGCCAGCAAGAGCCGCATTCCTGATGGCTACACCTTC. Protein product: CASKSRIPDGYTF. This rearrangement joins TRBV28 to TRBJ1-2; D uncertain. V gave up 7 bases and J gave up 6 bases, with 15 bases separating them. The CDR3 length is 13 residues. Looked up from germline, CDR1 is MDHEN and CDR2 is SYDVKM.

The CDR3 here is CASSLGPGAYEQYF. In nucleotides, the CDR3 is TGCGCCAGCAGCTTGGGGCCGGGGGCCTACGAGCAGTACTTC. This chain joins TRBV5-1 and TRBJ2-7; D is possibly TRBD2 (6 bases). The CDR3 runs to 14 residues. Trimming cost V 0 bases and J 2 bases, with 9 bases left between them. Germline lookup yields CDR1 SGHRS and CDR2 YFSETQ. Looking up the rest from reference TRBV5-1 and TRBJ2-7 gives the full variable domain: KAGVTQTPRYLIKTRGQQVTLSCSPISGHRSVSWYQQTPGQGLQFLFEYFSETQRNKGNFPGRFSGRQFSNSRSEMNVSTLELGDSALYLCASSLGPGAYEQYFGPGTRLTVT.